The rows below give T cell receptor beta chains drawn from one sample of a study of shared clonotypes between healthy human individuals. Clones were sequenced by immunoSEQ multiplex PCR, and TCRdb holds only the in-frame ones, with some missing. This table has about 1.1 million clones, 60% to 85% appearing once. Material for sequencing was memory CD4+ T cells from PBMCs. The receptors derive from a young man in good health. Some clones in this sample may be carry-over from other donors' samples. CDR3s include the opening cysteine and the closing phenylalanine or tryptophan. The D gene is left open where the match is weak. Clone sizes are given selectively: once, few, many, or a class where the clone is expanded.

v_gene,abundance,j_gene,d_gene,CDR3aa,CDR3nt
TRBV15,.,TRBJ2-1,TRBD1,CATGTGGYNEQFF,TGTGCCACCGGGACAGGGGGCTACAATGAGCAGTTCTTC
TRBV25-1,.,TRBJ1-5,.,CASTPSWAGRNQPQHF,TGTGCCAGCACTCCTAGCTGGGCGGGTCGCAATCAGCCCCAGCATTTT
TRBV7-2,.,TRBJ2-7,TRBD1,CASSPTGTAYEQYF,TGTGCCAGCAGCCCGACTGGGACAGCCTACGAGCAGTACTTC
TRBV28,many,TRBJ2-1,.,CASSLGYNEQFF,TGTGCCAGCAGTTTAGGCTACAATGAGCAGTTCTTC
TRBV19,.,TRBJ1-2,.,CASSNPPGGIDGYTF,TGTGCCAGTAGTAACCCCCCCGGGGGAATAGATGGCTACACCTTC
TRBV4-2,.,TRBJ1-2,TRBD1,CASSQGAGQGGYGYTF,TGTGCCAGCAGCCAAGGGGCCGGACAGGGCGGCTATGGCTACACCTTC
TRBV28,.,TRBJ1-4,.,CASGINREKLFF,TGCGCCAGCGGGATTAATCGTGAAAAACTGTTTTTT
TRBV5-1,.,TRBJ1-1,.,CASSSQPNTENTEAFF,TGCGCCAGCAGCTCCCAACCAAACACAGAGAACACTGAAGCTTTCTTT
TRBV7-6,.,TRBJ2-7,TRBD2,CASSSPGGLPYEQYF,TGTGCCAGCAGCTCACCGGGAGGGTTACCCTACGAGCAGTACTTC
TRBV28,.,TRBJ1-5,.,CASSLTGVGQPQHF,TGTGCCAGCAGTTTAACGGGGGTCGGGCAGCCCCAGCATTTT
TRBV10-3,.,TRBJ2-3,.,CAISEGNTDTQYF,TGTGCCATCAGTGAGGGGAACACAGATACGCAGTATTTT
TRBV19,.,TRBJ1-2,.,CASSVTLGLGYTF,TGTGCCAGTAGTGTAACCCTGGGGTTGGGCTACACCTTC
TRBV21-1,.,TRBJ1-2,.,CASSKGNQDMGRGSRGYTF,TGTGCCAGCAGCAAAGGGAACCAGGATATGGGCAGGGGGTCGCGTGGCTACACCTTC
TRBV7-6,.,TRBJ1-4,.,CASSLTPPSVDEKLFF,TGTGCCAGCAGCTTAACTCCGCCCTCAGTGGATGAAAAACTGTTTTTT
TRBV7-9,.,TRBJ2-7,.,CASSEGTAYEQYF,TGTGCCAGCAGTGAAGGGACCGCCTACGAGCAGTACTTC
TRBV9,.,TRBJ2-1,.,CASSQGWGGFLNEQFF,TGTGCCAGCAGTCAAGGTTGGGGGGGCTTCCTCAATGAGCAGTTCTTC
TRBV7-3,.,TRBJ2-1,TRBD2,CASSLTGTRGYNEQFF,TGTGCCAGCAGCTTGACCGGGACTAGGGGGTACAATGAGCAGTTCTTC
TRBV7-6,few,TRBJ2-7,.,CASSIDRGWYEQYF,TGTGCCAGCAGCATCGACCGAGGGTGGTACGAGCAGTACTTC
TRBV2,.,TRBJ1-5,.,CASRGGYSNQPQHF,TGTGCCAGCAGGGGGGGCTATAGCAATCAGCCCCAGCATTTT
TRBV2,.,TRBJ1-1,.,CASSGTVIEAFF,TGTGCCAGCAGTGGGACGGTTATTGAAGCTTTCTTT
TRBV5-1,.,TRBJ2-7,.,CASSLAEGPSYEQYF,TGCGCCAGCAGCTTGGCCGAGGGTCCCTCCTACGAGCAGTACTTC
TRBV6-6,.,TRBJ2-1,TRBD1,CASAAGGMIEQFF,TGTGCCAGCGCGGCAGGGGGAATGATTGAGCAGTTCTTC
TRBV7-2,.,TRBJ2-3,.,CASSFRPTGSTDTQYF,TGTGCCAGCAGCTTCCGGCCAACCGGAAGCACAGATACGCAGTATTTT
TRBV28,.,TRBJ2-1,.,CASSLGTLEPEQFF,TGTGCCAGCAGTTTAGGGACCCTGGAGCCTGAGCAGTTCTTC
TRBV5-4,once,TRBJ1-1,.,CASSFVNTEAFF,TGTGCCAGCAGCTTTGTGAACACTGAAGCTTTCTTT
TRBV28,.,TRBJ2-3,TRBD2,CASSPWTSGNLDTQYF,TGTGCCAGCAGTCCATGGACTAGCGGGAATCTAGATACGCAGTATTTT
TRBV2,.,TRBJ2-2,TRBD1,CASSGDRGPGGELFF,TGTGCCAGCAGTGGGGACAGGGGGCCGGGCGGGGAGCTGTTTTTT
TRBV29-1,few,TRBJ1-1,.,CSVRRDTEAFF,TGCAGCGTCCGCCGGGACACTGAAGCTTTCTTT
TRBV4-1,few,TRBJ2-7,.,CASSVEGVRGYEQYF,TGCGCCAGCAGCGTCGAGGGCGTGCGGGGCTACGAGCAGTACTTC
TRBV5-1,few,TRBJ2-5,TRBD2,CASSRRAGEETQYF,TGCGCCAGCAGCCGACGAGCGGGAGAAGAGACCCAGTACTTC
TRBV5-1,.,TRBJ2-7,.,CASSPVAVPRDEQYF,TGCGCCAGCAGCCCGGTGGCGGTTCCTAGGGACGAGCAGTACTTC
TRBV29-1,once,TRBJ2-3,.,CSVESDIRTDTQYF,TGCAGCGTTGAGTCTGACATACGCACAGATACGCAGTATTTT
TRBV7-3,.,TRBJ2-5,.,CASSRGVGETQYF,TGTGCCAGCTCGAGGGGGGTAGGAGAGACCCAGTACTTC
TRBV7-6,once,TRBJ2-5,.,CASSRGAGAEETQYF,TGTGCCAGCAGCCGGGGGGCGGGGGCCGAAGAGACCCAGTACTTC
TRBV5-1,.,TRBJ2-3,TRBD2,CASSLVAGGGTDTQYF,TGCGCCAGCAGCTTGGTGGCCGGGGGGGGCACAGATACGCAGTATTTT
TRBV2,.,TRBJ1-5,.,CASRDSRNQPQHF,TGTGCCAGCAGGGACAGCCGCAATCAGCCCCAGCATTTT
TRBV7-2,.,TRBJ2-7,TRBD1,CASSLAQGKQYF,TGTGCCAGCAGCTTAGCACAGGGGAAGCAGTACTTC